This TCR beta chain was sequenced in a study of vaccination and CD4 T cells after COVID-19. The wider study: Convalescent individuals exhibited SARS-CoV-2 positivity on nasal swab PCR, with nine mild and one severe presentation. Every participant had a vaccine, which was either BNT162b2 or mRNA-1273, given in two doses.

The Oncomine TCR Beta short-read assay sequenced DNA from cultured CD4+ T cells. TCRdb called the PCR reads again in MiXCR, with one record for every CDR3 protein. Of about 19,000 distinct CDR3 sequences listed, approximately 22% were seen once; the top ten hold roughly 8.5%. A remark on this clonotype: As yet, its antigen is unknown.

The germline gives CDR1 LNHNV, CDR2 YYDKDF (reference sequence). This CDR3 has 15 residues. V lost 5 bases, J lost 4 bases, and 8 bases stayed unmatched. The treatment was: approximately 9-day PBMC culture with coronavirus spike peptide pools or control peptides (ViraFEST assay). This TCR derives from a human donor with COVID-19. The sequencing input was cultured CD4+ T cells from blood. V is TRBV15 and J is TRBJ2-3; 8 nucleotides match TRBD2. The CDR3 region has the DNA TGTGCCACCAGCCGGGGGGGGGTAGAAGCAGATACGCAGTATTTT. Translation gives CATSRGGVEADTQYF. Drawing the rest from reference TRBV15 and TRBJ2-3, the complete variable domain is DAMVIQNPRYQVTQFGKPVTLSCSQTLNHNVMYWYQQKSSQAPKLLFHYYDKDFNNEADTPDNFQSRRPNTSFCFLDIRSPGLGDTAMYLCATSRGGVEADTQYFGPGTRLTVL.